This entry lists 7 T cell receptor beta chains sequenced from one sample in a study of blood T cell repertoires in COVID-19. The assay was immunoSEQ multiplex PCR, and TCRdb's table has in-frame clones only and misses some. The table records approximately 270,000 clones, approximately 90% of them present only once. The sequenced sample consisted of peripheral blood. These receptors all come from a man aged 25-45 years with acute or convalescent COVID-19.

This clone appeared once. The chain links TRBV7-9 to TRBJ2-1; TRBD2 is a possible D gene (5 bases). V was trimmed by 5 bases and J by 9 bases, leaving 11 bases between them. The germline gives CDR1 SEHNR, CDR2 FQNEAQ (reference sequence). CDR3 size: 12 residues. CDR3 DNA sequence: TGTGCCAGCAGCGCCGGGATAGCTGAGCAGTTCTTC. This translates into CASSAGIAEQFF.

The chain has TRBV28 and TRBJ2-7, with a possible D match to TRBD1 (5 bases). Germline V lookup: CDR1 MDHEN, CDR2 SYDVKM. This CDR3 region has 13 residues. The V end was cut by 8 bases, the J end by 0 bases, with 11 bases between. The CDR3 loop reads CASEATVSYEQYF. CDR3 bases: TGTGCCAGCGAAGCGACAGTCTCCTACGAGCAGTACTTC.

The chain carries TRBV6-5 and TRBJ1-1; 10 bases map to TRBD1. Losses at the gene ends were 7 bases for V and 4 bases for J; bases not matched to a gene: 6. This CDR3 has 14 amino acids. CDR1 MNHEY and CDR2 SVGAGI come from the germline V gene. This CDR3 is CASTLDRGSTEAFF. The CDR3 coding sequence is TGTGCCAGCACCCTGGACAGGGGGTCCACTGAAGCTTTCTTT.

The chain joins TRBV5-4 to TRBJ1-2; TRBD1 agrees at 12 bases. Germline V gives CDR1 SGHNT, CDR2 YYREEE (reference sequence). The CDR3 length is 14 residues. Trimming took 2 bases from V and 6 from J; bases not matched to a gene: 2. The CDR3 DNA reads as TGTGCCAGCAGCTTCCGGGACAGGGGGCATGGCTACACCTTC. Protein sequence: CASSFRDRGHGYTF.

This chain connects TRBV30 to TRBJ2-3, with 8 bases aligning to TRBD1. This CDR3 region has 15 residues. V was clipped by 4 bases and J by 2 bases; unmatched bases: 8. Germline V gives CDR1 GTSNPN, CDR2 SVGIG (reference sequence). The CDR3 loop reads CAWNAGQALTDTQYF. CDR3 bases: TGTGCCTGGAATGCGGGACAGGCGCTCACAGATACGCAGTATTTT. Full variable domain (rest looked up from reference TRBV30 and TRBJ2-3): SQTIHQWPATLVQPVGSPLSLECTVEGTSNPNLYWYRQAAGRGLQLLFYSVGIGQISSEVPQNLSASRPQDRQFILSSKKLLLSDSGFYLCAWNAGQALTDTQYFGPGTRLTVL.

The V gene is TRBV18, the J gene TRBJ1-6; a possible D gene is TRBD1 (6 bases). Trimming took off 2 bases at V and 5 bases at J, with 13 bases between the two ends. The CDR3 sequence is 16 residues long. CDR1 and CDR2 (germline): KGHSH, LQKENI. CDR3 region: CASSPNYQGNNSPLHF. In nucleotides, the CDR3 is TGTGCCAGCTCACCAAATTATCAGGGGAATAATTCACCCCTCCACTTT.

The chain combines TRBV11-2 with TRBJ2-5; D gene uncertain. Germline lookup yields CDR1 SGHAT and CDR2 FQNNGV. This CDR3 contains 16 residues. Deletions cut 1 base from V and 3 bases from J, with 15 bases between. CDR3 in amino acids: CASSLGADRPKETQYF. The DNA of the CDR3 is TGTGCCAGCAGCTTAGGGGCCGACCGCCCCAAAGAGACCCAGTACTTC.